This T cell receptor beta chain was captured in a study of post-analysis software for immune sequencing data (dated by TCRdb to between 2015 and 2016). About the study as a whole: Relapsing-remitting, secondary progressive and progressive-relapsing multiple sclerosis were recorded as disease courses, and subtype annotation was lacking for some patients. The patient repertoires were set against eleven to twelve previously published healthy control repertoires from donors whose ages ranged from roughly 6 to 25 years. A subset of samples was prepared in parallel using single-end sample barcoding, then pooled and co-amplified after Illumina adapter ligation. What the study reported, not specific to this receptor: Significantly lower normalized Chao1 diversity was found in multiple sclerosis patients than in controls, suggesting substantial peripheral T-cell clonal expansion. The multiple sclerosis patient group was slightly younger than the control group. Strong co-clustering of samples prepared in the same batch was shown by direct clustering with F measure, prompting a batch-effect correction. Patients showed significantly higher frequencies than controls for 4 or 5 TRBV segments, among them TRBV5-6, TRBV5-1 and TRBV20-1.

This clonotype was detected only a few times. Its binding antigen is unknown. Base quality data are lacking; no much larger clone is found one base away. Counted from cysteine to phenylalanine, this CDR3 has 14 amino acids. Solely the CDR3 DNA is kept, with 42 bases framed from the first base. CDR1 is given as MNHNY and CDR2 as SVGAGI, both from the germline V gene (reference sequence). V lost 10 bases and J lost 1 base, and the count of bases not matched to a germline gene is 6. To demonstrate the VDJtools post-analysis software, TCR beta repertoires were profiled from the peripheral blood of roughly 12 young patients with multiple sclerosis. The multiple sclerosis patients were children and adolescents between roughly 6 and 16 years of age. Receptor libraries were prepared by PCR. Sequencing relied on an Illumina HiSeq 2500. Unique molecular identifiers were incorporated into TCR beta cDNA libraries to reduce PCR and sequencing biases. About 500,000 cDNA molecules were obtained for every 1 to 10 million input T cells, so each molecule roughly corresponded to one T cell. The patient libraries were prepared and sequenced using the same protocol as the earlier healthy control dataset. Samples belonging to the same batch were prepared together, multiplexed and sequenced on a shared HiSeq lane. As for how the authors treated the data: Raw barcoded reads were processed with MIGEC, and single-read molecular identifier groups were discarded before consensus assembly and CDR3 extraction. VDJtools was used for post-analysis of the clonotype tables, with diversity normalized by down-sampling every dataset to the smallest sample size. To correct batch-related cross-sample contamination, repertoire overlap clustering matched CDR3 amino acid sequences but not nucleotide sequences. TCRdb ran its own pipeline on the public reads, namely fastp trimming at Q25 and MiXCR clone calling, and kept in-frame beta chains. Every distinct CDR3 protein forms one entry, paired with its most common genes and DNA. The V and J calls shown here were made by TCRdb, not taken from the authors' results. A total of approximately 660,000 distinct CDR3 sequences appear in this sample, around 64% of them only once. Over 9% of the sample is taken by the ten largest.

This receptor was taken from a girl aged 2 to 10 with multiple sclerosis. The chain uses TRBV6-6 and TRBJ2-2; TRBD2 lines up with 7 middle nucleotides. Sequencing input: blood. The nucleotide sequence is given as TGTGCCACCTCGGGACTAATGAACACCGGGGAGCTGTTTTTT. Its protein reads: CATSGLMNTGELFF.